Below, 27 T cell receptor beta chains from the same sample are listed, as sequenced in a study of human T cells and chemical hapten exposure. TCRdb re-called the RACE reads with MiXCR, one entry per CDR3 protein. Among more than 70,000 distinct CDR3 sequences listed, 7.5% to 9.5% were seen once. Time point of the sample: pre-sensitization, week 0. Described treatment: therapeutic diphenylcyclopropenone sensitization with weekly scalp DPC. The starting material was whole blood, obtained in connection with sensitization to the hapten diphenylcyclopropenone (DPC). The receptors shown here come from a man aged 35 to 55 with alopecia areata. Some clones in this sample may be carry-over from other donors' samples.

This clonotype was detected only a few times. This CDR3 reads CASSLEGTRAYEQYF. CDR3 coding DNA: TGTGCCAGCAGCTTAGAAGGGACTAGAGCCTACGAGCAGTACTTC. The chain joins TRBV7-9 to TRBJ2-7; 8 nucleotides agree with TRBD2. The CDR3 loop spans 15 amino acids. CDR1 is SEHNR, CDR2 FQNEAQ, per germline (reference sequence). V trimming: 1 base; J trimming: 2 bases; junction bases outside the gene matches: 4. The variable domain in full, with the rest retrieved from reference TRBV7-9 and TRBJ2-7, is DTGVSQNPRHKITKRGQNVTFRCDPISEHNRLYWYRQTLGQGPEFLTYFQNEAQLEKSRLLSDRFSAERPKGSFSTLEIQRTEQGDSAMYLCASSLEGTRAYEQYFGPGTRLTVT.

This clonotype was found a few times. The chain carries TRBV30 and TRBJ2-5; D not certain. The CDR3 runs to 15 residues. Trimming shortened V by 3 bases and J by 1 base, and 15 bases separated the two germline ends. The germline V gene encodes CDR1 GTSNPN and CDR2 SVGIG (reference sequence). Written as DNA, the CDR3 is TGTGCCTGGAGAAGTGCTAATGGCCTCCAAGAGACCCAGTACTTC. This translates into CAWRSANGLQETQYF.

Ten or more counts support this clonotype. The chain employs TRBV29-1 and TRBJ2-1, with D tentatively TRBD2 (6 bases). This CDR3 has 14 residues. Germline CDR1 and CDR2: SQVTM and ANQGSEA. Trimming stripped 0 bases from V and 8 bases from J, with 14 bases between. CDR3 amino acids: CSVEDLGLPYEQFF. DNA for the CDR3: TGCAGCGTTGAAGACCTGGGACTGCCCTATGAGCAGTTCTTC.

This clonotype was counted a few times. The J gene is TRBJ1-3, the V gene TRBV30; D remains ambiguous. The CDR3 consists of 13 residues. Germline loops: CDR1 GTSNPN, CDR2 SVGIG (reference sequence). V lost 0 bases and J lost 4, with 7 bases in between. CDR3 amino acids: CAWSVQVGNTIYF. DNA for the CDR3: TGTGCCTGGAGTGTACAAGTGGGAAACACCATATATTTT.

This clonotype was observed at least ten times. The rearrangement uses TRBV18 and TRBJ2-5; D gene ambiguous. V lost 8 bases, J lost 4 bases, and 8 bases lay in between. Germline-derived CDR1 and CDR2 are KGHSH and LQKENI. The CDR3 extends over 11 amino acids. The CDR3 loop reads CASSPRETQYF. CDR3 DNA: TGTGCCAGCAGCCCCAGAGAGACCCAGTACTTC.

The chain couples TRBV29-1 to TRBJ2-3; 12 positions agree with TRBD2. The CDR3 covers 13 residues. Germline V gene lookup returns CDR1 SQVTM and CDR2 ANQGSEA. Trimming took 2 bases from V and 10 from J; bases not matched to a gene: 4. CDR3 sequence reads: CSVELAGGRAQYF. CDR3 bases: TGCAGCGTTGAACTAGCGGGAGGGCGCGCGCAGTATTTT.

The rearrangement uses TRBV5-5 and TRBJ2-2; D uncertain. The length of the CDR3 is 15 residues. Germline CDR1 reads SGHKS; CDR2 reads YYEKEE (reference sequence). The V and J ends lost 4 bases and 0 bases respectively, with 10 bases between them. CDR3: CASSLRNANTGELFF. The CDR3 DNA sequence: TGTGCCAGCAGCCTAAGGAATGCGAACACCGGGGAGCTGTTTTTT.

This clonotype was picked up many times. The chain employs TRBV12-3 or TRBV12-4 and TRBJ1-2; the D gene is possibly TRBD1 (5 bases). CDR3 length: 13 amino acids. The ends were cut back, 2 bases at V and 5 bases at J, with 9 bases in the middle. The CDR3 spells CASSLRTNYGYTF. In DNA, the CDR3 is TGTGCCAGCAGTTTACGGACAAATTATGGCTACACCTTC.

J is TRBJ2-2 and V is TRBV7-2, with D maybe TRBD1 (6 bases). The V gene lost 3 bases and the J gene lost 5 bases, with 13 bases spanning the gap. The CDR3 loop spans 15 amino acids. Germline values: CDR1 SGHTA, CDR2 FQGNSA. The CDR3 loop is CASSFVGAGTGELFF. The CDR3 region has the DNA TGTGCCAGCAGCTTTGTGGGGGCCGGTACCGGGGAGCTGTTTTTT.

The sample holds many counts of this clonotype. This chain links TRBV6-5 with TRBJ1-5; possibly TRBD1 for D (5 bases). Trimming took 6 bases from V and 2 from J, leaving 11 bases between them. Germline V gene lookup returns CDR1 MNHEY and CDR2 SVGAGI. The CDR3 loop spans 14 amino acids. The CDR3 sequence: CASRKWGGNQPQHF. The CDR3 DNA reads TGTGCCAGCAGAAAGTGGGGGGGCAATCAGCCCCAGCATTTT.

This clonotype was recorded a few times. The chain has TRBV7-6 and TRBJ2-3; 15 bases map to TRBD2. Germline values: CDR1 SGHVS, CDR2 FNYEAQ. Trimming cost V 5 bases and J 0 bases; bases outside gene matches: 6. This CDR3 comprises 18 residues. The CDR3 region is CASSPGLAGGSSTDTQYF. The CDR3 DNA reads TGTGCCAGCAGCCCGGGACTAGCGGGAGGAAGTAGCACAGATACGCAGTATTTT.

In DNA form, the CDR3 reads TGTGCCAGCAGCTTAGCGTACGGCGGGAGGGCCGGAGGAGAGACCCAGTACTTC. It specifies CASSLAYGGRAGGETQYF. This chain connects TRBV7-6 to TRBJ2-5, with TRBD2 identical over 9 bases. In germline, CDR1 is SGHVS, CDR2 FNYEAQ. With V trimmed by 0 bases and J by 4 bases, 12 bases remained unmatched. The CDR3 extends over 18 amino acids.

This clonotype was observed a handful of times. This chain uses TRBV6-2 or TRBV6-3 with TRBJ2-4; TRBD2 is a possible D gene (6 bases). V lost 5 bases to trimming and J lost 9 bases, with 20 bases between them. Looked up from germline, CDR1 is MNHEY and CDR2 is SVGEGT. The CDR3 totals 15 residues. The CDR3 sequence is CASSQTSPATGIQYF. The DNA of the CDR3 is TGTGCCAGCAGTCAAACTAGCCCCGCGACGGGCATTCAGTACTTC.

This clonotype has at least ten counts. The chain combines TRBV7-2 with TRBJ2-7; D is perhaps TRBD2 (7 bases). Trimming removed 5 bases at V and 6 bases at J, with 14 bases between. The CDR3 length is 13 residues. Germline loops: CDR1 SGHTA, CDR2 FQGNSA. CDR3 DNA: TGTGCCAGCAGCGTAGGGGGAGGGTTCGAGCAGTACTTC. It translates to CASSVGGGFEQYF.

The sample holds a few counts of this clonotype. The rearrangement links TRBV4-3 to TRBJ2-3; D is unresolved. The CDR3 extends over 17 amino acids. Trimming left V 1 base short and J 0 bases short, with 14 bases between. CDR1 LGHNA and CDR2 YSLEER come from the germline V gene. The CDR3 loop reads CASSQGNYGSSTDTQYF. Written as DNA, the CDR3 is TGCGCCAGCAGCCAAGGAAACTACGGATCTAGCACAGATACGCAGTATTTT.

CDR3 region: CASSQVGTADTQYF. The CDR3 DNA reads TGCGCCAGCAGCCAAGTAGGGACGGCAGATACGCAGTATTTT. V and J are TRBV4-3 and TRBJ2-3, with D perhaps given as TRBD1 or TRBD2 (5 bases each). Per the germline V gene, CDR1 is LGHNA and CDR2 is YSLEER. V lost 1 base and J lost 4, with 9 bases in between. This CDR3 comprises 14 residues.

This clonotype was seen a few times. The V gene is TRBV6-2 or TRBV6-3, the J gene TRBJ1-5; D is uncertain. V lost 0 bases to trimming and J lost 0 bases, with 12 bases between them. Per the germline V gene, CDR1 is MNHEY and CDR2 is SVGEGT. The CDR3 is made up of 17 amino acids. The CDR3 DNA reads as TGTGCCAGCAGTTACTCTATAGGGTTGAATAGCAATCAGCCCCAGCATTTT. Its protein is CASSYSIGLNSNQPQHF.

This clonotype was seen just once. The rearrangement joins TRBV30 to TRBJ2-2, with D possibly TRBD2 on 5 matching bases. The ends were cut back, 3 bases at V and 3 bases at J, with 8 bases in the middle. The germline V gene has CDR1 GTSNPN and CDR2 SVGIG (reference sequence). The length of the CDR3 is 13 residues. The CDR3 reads CAWRAEYTGELFF. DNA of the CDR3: TGTGCCTGGAGAGCGGAGTACACCGGGGAGCTGTTTTTT.

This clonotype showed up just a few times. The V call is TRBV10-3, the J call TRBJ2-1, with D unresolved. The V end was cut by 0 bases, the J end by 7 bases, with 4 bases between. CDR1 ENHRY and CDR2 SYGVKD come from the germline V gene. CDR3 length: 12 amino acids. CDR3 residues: CAISESGNEQFF. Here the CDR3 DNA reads TGTGCCATCAGTGAGTCAGGGAATGAGCAGTTCTTC.

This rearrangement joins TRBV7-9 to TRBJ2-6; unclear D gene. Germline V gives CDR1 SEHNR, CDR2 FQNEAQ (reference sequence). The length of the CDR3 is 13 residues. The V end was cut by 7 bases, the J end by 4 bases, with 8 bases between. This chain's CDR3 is CASTFTGANVLTF. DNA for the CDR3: TGTGCCAGCACCTTTACCGGGGCCAACGTCCTGACTTTC.

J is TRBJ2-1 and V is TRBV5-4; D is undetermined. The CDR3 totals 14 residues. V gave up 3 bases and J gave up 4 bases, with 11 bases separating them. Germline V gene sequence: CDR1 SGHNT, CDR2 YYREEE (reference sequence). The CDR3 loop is CASSSPVLYNEQFF. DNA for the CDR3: TGTGCCAGCAGCTCGCCCGTCTTATACAATGAGCAGTTCTTC. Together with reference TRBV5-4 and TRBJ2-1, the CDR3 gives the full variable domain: ETGVTQSPTHLIKTRGQQVTLRCSSQSGHNTVSWYQQALGQGPQFIFQYYREEENGRGNFPPRFSGLQFPNYSSELNVNALELDDSALYLCASSSPVLYNEQFFGPGTRLTVL.

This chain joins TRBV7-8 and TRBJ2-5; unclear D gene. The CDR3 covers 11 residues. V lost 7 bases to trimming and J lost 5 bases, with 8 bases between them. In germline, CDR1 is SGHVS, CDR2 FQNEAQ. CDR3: CASTREETQYF. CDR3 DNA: TGTGCCAGCACCAGAGAGGAGACCCAGTACTTC.

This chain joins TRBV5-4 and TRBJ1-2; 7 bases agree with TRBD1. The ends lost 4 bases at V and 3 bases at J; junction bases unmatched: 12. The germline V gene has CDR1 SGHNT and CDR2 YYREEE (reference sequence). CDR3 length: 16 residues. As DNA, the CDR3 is TGTGCCAGCAGCCCATCGATGGAGGGGGCATACTATGGCTACACCTTC. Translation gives CASSPSMEGAYYGYTF.

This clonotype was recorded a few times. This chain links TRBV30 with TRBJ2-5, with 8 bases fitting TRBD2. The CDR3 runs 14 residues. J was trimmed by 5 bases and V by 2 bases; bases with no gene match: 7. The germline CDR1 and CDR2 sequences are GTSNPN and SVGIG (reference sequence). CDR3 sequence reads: CAWSTGGPEETQYF. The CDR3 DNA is TGTGCCTGGAGTACGGGAGGGCCGGAGGAGACCCAGTACTTC.

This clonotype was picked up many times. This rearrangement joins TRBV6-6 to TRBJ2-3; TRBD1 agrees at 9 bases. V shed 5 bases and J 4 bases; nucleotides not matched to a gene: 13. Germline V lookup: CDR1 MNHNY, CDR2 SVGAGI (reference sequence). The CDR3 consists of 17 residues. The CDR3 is CASSLPPTGGFPDTQYF. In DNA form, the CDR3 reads TGTGCCAGCAGTCTGCCCCCCACAGGGGGCTTCCCAGATACGCAGTATTTT.

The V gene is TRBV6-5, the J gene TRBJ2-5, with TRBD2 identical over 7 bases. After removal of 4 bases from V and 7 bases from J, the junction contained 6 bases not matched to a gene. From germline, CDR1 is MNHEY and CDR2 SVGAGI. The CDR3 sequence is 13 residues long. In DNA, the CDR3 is TGTGCCAGCAGTTTATCGGGAGGAGGGACCCAGTACTTC. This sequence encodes CASSLSGGGTQYF.

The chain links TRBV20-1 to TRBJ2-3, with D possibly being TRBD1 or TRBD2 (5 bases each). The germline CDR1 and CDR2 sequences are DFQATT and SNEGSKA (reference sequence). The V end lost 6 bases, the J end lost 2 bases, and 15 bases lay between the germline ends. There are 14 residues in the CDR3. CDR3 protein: CSAYETGPTDTQYF. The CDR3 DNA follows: TGCAGTGCATATGAGACGGGGCCCACAGATACGCAGTATTTT.